This T cell receptor beta chain came from a study of blood T cell repertoires in COVID-19. Turning to the study itself: Whether acute or convalescent, the COVID-19 samples came from the United States, Italy and Spain. From T cells, B-cell-depleted T cells, or PBMCs came the material, which was cDNA or gDNA.

This CDR3 spans 14 amino acids. The germline CDR1 and CDR2 sequences are MNHEY and SVGAGI. V was pared by 6 bases and J by 4 bases, with 5 bases of the junction left unmatched. Authors' methods: Estimation of nucleated cell counts relied on the amplification of reference gene primers. TCRdb's table, derived via immunoSEQ multiplex PCR, lists solely in-frame clones and lacks some. The V and J calls and the clone size are those of that table, but D and trimming were determined from the DNA. The repertoire holds some 220,000 clones, with approximately 80% as singletons. V and J are TRBV6-5 and TRBJ1-4, with 7 bases lining up with TRBD1. The sequence was obtained from a human donor in a cohort sampled during active COVID-19. The sample taken for sequencing was peripheral blood. The CDR3 loop is CASSHRGGNEKLFF. The CDR3 DNA sequence: TGTGCCAGCAGCCACAGGGGTGGTAATGAAAAACTGTTTTTT.